A single T cell receptor beta chain is shown here with its context. This specimen belongs to a study of blood T cell repertoires in COVID-19. Study information: T cells, B-cell-depleted T cells, or PBMCs provided the cDNA or gDNA that served as material.

Within 2 weeks before study entry, exposed participants met a COVID-19 case. The V gene lost 0 bases and the J gene lost 1 base, with 5 bases spanning the gap. The germline gives CDR1 SGHRS, CDR2 YFSETQ. This CDR3 is 14 amino acids long. TCRdb's copy holds only in-frame clones and misses some; the assay was immunoSEQ multiplex PCR. The repertoire includes 250,000 or so clones, over 80% of them detected once, and 3.7% sits in the top ten. Sequenced: PBMCs or T cells enriched from blood (not recorded which). The TCR was taken from a woman in her thirties who had been exposed to COVID-19. This rearrangement joins TRBV5-1 to TRBJ2-1, with D unresolved. DNA of the CDR3: TGCGCCAGCAGCTTGGGGCTTTCCTACAATGAGCAGTTCTTC. Its translation is CASSLGLSYNEQFF.